These T cell receptor beta chains were read from a single sample in a study of vaccination and CD4 T cells after COVID-19. These TCRs' antigens remain unknown. TCRdb re-analysed the PCR reads in MiXCR, keeping a single row per CDR3 protein. The repertoire includes approximately 18,000 distinct CDR3 sequences, roughly 60% of them detected once, and about 10% sits in the top ten. The sequencing sample was made of CD4+ T cells from blood, cultured in vitro. These receptors were obtained from a human donor who had recovered from COVID-19. CDR3s include the opening cysteine and the closing phenylalanine or tryptophan.

TRBV6-1	TRBJ2-7	13	CASRLRSSYEQYF
TRBV5-4	TRBJ2-1	15	CASSQDRGSYNEQFF
TRBV11-1	TRBJ1-2	13	CASSTGWKRGYTF
TRBV27	TRBJ1-2	13	CASTPGQGNGYTF
TRBV7-3	TRBJ2-7	15	CASSSLPGQGYEQYF
TRBV6-5	TRBJ2-2	16	CASSYSRASHPGELFF
TRBV5-1	TRBJ2-3	15	CASRVGSPSTDTQYF
TRBV7-9	TRBJ1-2	13	CASSLVQSYGYTF
TRBV7-7	TRBJ2-2	16	CASSPHTSPNTGELFF
TRBV6-4	TRBJ1-1	13	CASSKVGGTEAFF
TRBV6-1	TRBJ2-4	14	CASREQDRANIQYF
TRBV3-1	TRBJ1-6	14	CASSLQGGNSPLHF
TRBV7-9	TRBJ2-1	19	CASRPALGLAGVKWNEQFF
TRBV7-2	TRBJ1-2	15	CASSFKRLTNYGYTF
TRBV28	TRBJ1-6	14	CASRNQGAESPLHF
TRBV7-2	TRBJ2-1	14	CASSRGSSVYEQFF
TRBV10-3	TRBJ2-7	13	CAISEEPGYEQYF
TRBV7-8	TRBJ2-7	14	CASSLRPRVYEQYF